This TCR beta chain was profiled in a study of cytomegalovirus exposure and HLA in healthy donors. The overall study: Samples from HLA-typed donors yielded about 85 million unique TCRs in an early data release.

Researchers ran the PCR with 60 Vbeta and 13 Jbeta primers. Some clones are missing from TCRdb's copy, which holds only in-frame ones; the method was immunoSEQ multiplex PCR. The data contain some 160,000 clones, approximately 80% of them singletons. With respect to this clone: Its target is not known. Additional DNA sequences in this sample encode the identical CDR3.

Germline V CDR1 and CDR2: SGHDT, YYEEEE. V gave up 0 bases and J gave up 4 bases, with 8 bases separating them. This CDR3 spans 14 amino acids. Study observations and caveats: Sequencing probably produced one cluster of sequence variants that were highly shared. A previous analysis found most TCR beta V segments productive roughly 87% or roughly 30% of the time. The dataset shows that most TCR sequences were rare, while some public TCRs occurred in many donors.

The chain has TRBV5-6 and TRBJ2-1; the D is unclear. Sequencing was done on a sample of PBMCs. This sequence originates from a man aged 18 to 30 in good health and CMV-seronegative. The CDR3 DNA reads as TGTGCCAGCAGCTTGGGACAATGGTACAATGAGCAGTTCTTC. Translating gives CASSLGQWYNEQFF.